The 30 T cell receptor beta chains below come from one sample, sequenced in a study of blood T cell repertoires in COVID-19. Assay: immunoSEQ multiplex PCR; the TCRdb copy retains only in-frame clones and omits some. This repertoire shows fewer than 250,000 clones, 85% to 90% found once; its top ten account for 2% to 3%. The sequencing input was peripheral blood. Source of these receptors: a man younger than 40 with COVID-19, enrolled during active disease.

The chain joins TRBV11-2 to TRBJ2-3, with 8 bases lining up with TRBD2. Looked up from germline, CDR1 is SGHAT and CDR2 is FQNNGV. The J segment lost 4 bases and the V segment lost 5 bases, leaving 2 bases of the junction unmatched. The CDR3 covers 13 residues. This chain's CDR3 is CASSRGGADTQYF. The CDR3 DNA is TGTGCCAGCAGCCGGGGGGGCGCAGATACGCAGTATTTT.

The CDR3 bases are TGTGCCAGCAGCGCCCAGTTTAATGAAAAACTGTTTTTT. This gives the protein CASSAQFNEKLFF. The chain has TRBV9 and TRBJ1-4; D remains ambiguous. V lost 3 bases to trimming and J lost 4 bases, with 7 bases between them. Germline assignment: CDR1 SGDLS and CDR2 YYNGEE. CDR3 length: 13 residues.

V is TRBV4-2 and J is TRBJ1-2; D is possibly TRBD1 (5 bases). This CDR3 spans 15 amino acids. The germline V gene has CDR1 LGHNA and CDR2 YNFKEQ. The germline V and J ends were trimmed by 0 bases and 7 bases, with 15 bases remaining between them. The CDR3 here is CASSQDGGGSRGYTF. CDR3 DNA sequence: TGTGCCAGCAGCCAAGATGGGGGGGGTTCGCGTGGCTACACCTTC.

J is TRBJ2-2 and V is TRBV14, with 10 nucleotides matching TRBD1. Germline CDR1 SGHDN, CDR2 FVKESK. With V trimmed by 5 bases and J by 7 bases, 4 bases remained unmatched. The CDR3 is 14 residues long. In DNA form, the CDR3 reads TGTGCCAGCAGCTGGGACAGGGGTATCGGGGAGCTGTTTTTT. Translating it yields CASSWDRGIGELFF.

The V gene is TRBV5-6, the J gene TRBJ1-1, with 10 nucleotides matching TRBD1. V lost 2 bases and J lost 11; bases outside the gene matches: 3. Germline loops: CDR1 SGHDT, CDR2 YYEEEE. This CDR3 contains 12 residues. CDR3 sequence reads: CASSFGTGEAFF. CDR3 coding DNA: TGTGCCAGCAGCTTTGGGACAGGGGAGGCTTTCTTT.

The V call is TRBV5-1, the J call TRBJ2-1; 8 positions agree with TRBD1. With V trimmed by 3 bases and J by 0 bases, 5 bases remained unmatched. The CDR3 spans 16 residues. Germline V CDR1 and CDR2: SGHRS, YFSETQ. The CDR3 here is CASSSAGGNSYNEQFF. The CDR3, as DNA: TGCGCCAGCAGCTCCGCAGGGGGCAACTCCTACAATGAGCAGTTCTTC.

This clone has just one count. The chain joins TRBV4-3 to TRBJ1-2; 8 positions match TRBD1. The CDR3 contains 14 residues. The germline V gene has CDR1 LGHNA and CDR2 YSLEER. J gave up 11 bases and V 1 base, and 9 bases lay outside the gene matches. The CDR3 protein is CASSQGIGDRLYTF. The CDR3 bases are TGCGCCAGCAGCCAAGGGATCGGGGACAGGCTGTACACCTTC.

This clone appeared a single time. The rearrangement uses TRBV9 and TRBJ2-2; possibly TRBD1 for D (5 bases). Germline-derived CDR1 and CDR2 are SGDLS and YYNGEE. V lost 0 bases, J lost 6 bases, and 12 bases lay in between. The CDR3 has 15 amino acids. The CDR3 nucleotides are TGTGCCAGCAGCGTAGCAGGACAAATAGCCGGGGAGCTGTTTTTT. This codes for CASSVAGQIAGELFF.

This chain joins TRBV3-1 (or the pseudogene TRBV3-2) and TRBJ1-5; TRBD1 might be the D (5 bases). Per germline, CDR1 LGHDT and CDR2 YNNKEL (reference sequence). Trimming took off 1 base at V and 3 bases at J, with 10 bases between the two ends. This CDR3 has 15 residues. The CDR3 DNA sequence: TGTGCCAGCAGCCAAGTTCAGGGCCCCAATCAGCCCCAGCATTTT. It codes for CASSQVQGPNQPQHF.

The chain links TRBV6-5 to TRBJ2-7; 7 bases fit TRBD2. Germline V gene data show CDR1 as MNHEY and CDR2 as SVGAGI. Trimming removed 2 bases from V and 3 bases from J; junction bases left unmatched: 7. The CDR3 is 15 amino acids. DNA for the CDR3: TGTGCCAGCAGTTACCAACCAGGGAGGGTCTACGAGCAGTACTTC. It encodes CASSYQPGRVYEQYF.

CDR3 sequence reads: CATSTGTVKSSYNSPLHF. CDR3 nucleotides: TGTGCCACCAGCACAGGGACAGTCAAGAGCTCCTATAATTCACCCCTCCACTTT. This chain uses TRBV15 with TRBJ1-6; 7 positions match TRBD1. Losses at the gene ends were 4 bases for V and 0 bases for J; bases not matched to a gene: 9. Per germline, CDR1 LNHNV and CDR2 YYDKDF (reference sequence). The CDR3 contains 18 residues.

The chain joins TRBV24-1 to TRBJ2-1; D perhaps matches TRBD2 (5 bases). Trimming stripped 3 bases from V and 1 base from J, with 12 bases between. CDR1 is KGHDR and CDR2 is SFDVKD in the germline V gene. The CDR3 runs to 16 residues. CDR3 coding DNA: TGTGCCACCAGTGATAGCGCTAGCCAATCCTACAATGAGCAGTTCTTC. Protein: CATSDSASQSYNEQFF.

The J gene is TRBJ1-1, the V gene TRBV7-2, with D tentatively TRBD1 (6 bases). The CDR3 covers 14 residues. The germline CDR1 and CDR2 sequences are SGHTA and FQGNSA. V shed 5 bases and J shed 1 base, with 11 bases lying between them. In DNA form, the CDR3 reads TGTGCCAGCAGCCTCGACAGGAGGAACACTGAAGCTTTCTTT. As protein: CASSLDRRNTEAFF.

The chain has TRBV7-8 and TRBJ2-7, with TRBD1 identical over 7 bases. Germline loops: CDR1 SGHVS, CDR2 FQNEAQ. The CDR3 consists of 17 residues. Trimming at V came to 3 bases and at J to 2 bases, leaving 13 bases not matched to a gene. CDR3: CASSFTGVLLTTYEQYF. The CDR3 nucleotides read TGTGCCAGCAGCTTTACAGGGGTGCTACTTACAACCTACGAGCAGTACTTC.

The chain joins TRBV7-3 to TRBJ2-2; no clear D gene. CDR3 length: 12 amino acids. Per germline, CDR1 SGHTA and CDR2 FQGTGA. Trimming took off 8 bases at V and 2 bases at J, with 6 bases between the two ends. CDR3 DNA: TGTGCCAGCGGGCCAAACACCGGGGAGCTGTTTTTT. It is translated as CASGPNTGELFF.

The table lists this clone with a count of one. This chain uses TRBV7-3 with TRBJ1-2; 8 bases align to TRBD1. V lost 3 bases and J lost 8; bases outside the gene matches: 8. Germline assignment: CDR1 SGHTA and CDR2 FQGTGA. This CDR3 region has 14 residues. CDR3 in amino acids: CASSFNRTGQGYTF. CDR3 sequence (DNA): TGTGCCAGCAGCTTCAACAGGACAGGGCAGGGCTACACCTTC.

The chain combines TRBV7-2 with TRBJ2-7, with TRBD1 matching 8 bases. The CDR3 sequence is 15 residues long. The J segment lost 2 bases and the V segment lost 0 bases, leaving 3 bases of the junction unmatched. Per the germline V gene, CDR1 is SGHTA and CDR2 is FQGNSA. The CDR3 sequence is CASSLAPGQAYEQYF. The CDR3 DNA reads TGTGCCAGCAGCTTAGCGCCGGGACAGGCCTACGAGCAGTACTTC.

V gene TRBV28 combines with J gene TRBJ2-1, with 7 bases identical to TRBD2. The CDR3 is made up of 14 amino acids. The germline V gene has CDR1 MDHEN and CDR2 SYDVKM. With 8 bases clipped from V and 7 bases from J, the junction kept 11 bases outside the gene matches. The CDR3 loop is CASGMGGSRNEQFF. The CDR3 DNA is TGTGCCAGCGGGATGGGGGGGTCGCGGAATGAGCAGTTCTTC.

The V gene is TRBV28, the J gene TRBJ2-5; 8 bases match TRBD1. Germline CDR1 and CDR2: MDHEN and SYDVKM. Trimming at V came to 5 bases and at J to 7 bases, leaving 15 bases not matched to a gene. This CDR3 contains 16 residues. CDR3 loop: CASSTILRDRFGTQYF. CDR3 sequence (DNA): TGTGCCAGCAGTACCATTCTCCGGGACAGGTTCGGGACCCAGTACTTC.

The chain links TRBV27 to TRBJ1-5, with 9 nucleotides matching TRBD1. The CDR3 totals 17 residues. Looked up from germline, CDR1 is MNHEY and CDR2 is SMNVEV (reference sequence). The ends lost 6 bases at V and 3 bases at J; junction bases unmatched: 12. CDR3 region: CASRPYTGTGFNQPQHF. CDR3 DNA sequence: TGTGCCAGCAGACCCTACACGGGGACAGGGTTCAATCAGCCCCAGCATTTT.

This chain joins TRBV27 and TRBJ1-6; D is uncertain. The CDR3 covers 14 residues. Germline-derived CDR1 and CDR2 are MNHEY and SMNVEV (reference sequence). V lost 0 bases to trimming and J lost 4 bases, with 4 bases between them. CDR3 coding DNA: TGTGCCAGCAGTTTATCGCAGTATAATTCACCCCTCCACTTT. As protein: CASSLSQYNSPLHF.

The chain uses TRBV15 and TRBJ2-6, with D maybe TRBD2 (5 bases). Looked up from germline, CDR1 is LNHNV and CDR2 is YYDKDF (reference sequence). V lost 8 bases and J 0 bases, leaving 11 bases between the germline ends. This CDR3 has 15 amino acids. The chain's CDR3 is CATVVGGSGANVLTF. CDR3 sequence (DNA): TGTGCCACCGTGGTCGGAGGCTCTGGGGCCAACGTCCTGACTTTC.

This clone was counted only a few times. The CDR3 is CASSLGTGSSGNTIYF. CDR3 sequence (DNA): TGCGCCAGCAGCTTGGGGACGGGGAGCTCTGGAAACACCATATATTTT. This chain joins TRBV5-1 and TRBJ1-3; D not resolved. V lost 0 bases, J lost 0 bases, and 10 bases lay in between. Germline V gene sequence: CDR1 SGHRS, CDR2 YFSETQ. The CDR3 extends over 16 amino acids.

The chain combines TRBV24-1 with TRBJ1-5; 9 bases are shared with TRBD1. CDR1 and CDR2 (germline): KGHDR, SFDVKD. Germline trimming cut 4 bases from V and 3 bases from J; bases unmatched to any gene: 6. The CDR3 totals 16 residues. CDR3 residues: CATSDHRTGDNQPQHF. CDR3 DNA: TGTGCCACCAGTGACCACCGGACAGGGGACAATCAGCCCCAGCATTTT.

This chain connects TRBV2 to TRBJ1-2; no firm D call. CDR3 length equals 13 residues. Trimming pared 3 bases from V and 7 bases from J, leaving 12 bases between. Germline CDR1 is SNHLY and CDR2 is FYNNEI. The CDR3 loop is CASSDPLPGGYTF. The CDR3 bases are TGTGCCAGCAGTGACCCCTTACCAGGTGGCTACACCTTC.

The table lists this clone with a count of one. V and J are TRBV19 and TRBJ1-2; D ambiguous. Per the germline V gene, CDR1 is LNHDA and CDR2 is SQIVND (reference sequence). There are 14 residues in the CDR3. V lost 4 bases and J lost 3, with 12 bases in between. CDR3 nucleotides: TGTGCCAGTAGTACGCCGAACGGGTACTATGGCTACACCTTC. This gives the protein CASSTPNGYYGYTF. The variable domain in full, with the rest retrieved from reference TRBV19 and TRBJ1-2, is DGGITQSPKYLFRKEGQNVTLSCEQNLNHDAMYWYRQDPGQGLRLIYYSQIVNDFQKGDIAEGYSVSREKKESFPLTVTSAQKNPTAFYLCASSTPNGYYGYTFGSGTRLTVV.

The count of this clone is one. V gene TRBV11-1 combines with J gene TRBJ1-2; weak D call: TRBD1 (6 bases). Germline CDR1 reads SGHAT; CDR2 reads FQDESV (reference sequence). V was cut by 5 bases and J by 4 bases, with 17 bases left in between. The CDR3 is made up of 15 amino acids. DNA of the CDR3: TGTGCCAGCAGCCCGAGCCGGACAGCCTCCTATGGCTACACCTTC. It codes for CASSPSRTASYGYTF. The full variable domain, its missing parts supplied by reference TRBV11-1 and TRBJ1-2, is EAEVAQSPRYKITEKSQAVAFWCDPISGHATLYWYRQILGQGPELLVQFQDESVVDDSQLPKDRFSAERLKGVDSTLKIQPAELGDSAMYLCASSPSRTASYGYTFGSGTRLTVV.

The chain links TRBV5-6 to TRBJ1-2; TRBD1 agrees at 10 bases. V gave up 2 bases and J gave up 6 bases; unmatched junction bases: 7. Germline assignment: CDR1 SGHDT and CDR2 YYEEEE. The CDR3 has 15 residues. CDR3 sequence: CASSFRYGTGDGYTF. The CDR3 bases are TGTGCCAGCAGCTTTAGATATGGGACAGGGGATGGCTACACCTTC. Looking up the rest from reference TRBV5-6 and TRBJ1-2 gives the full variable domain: DAGVTQSPTHLIKTRGQQVTLRCSPKSGHDTVSWYQQALGQGPQFIFQYYEEEERQRGNFPDRFSGHQFPNYSSELNVNALLLGDSALYLCASSFRYGTGDGYTFGSGTRLTVV.

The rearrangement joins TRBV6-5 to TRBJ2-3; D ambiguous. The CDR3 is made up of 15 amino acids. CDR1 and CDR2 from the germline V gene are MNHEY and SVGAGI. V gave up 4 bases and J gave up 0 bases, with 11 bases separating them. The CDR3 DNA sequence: TGTGCCAGCAGTTCGCGCCGTGCTAGCACAGATACGCAGTATTTT. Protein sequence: CASSSRRASTDTQYF.

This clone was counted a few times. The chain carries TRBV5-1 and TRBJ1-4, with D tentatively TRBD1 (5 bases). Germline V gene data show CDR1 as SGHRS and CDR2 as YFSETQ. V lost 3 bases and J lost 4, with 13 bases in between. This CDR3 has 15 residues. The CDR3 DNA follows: TGCGCCAGCAGCTCGGGAGGGCAGGGTAATGAAAAACTGTTTTTT. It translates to CASSSGGQGNEKLFF.